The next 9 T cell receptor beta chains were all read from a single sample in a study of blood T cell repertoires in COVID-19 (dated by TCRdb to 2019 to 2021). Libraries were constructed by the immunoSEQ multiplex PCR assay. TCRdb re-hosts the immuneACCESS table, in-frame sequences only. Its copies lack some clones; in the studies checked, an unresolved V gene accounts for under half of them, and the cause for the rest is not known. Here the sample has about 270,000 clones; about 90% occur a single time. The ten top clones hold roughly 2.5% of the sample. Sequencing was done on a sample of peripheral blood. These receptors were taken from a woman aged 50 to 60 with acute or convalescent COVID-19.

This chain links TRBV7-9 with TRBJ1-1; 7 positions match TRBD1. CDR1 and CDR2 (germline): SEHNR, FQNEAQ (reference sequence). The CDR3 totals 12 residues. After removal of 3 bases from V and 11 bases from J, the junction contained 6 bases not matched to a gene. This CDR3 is CASSLLTGEAFF. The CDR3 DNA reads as TGTGCCAGCAGCTTGTTAACAGGGGAGGCTTTCTTT.

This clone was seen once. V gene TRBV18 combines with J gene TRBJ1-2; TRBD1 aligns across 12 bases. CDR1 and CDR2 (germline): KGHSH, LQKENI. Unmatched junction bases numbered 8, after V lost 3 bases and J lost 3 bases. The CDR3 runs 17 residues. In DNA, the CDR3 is TGTGCCAGCTCACCGTATGGGACAGGGGGCGCTCACTATGGCTACACCTTC. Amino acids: CASSPYGTGGAHYGYTF.

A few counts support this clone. In DNA form, the CDR3 reads TGTGCCAGTAGTAACCGCGGGACAGTAGAAGAAGCTTTCTTT. Its protein is CASSNRGTVEEAFF. V gene TRBV19 combines with J gene TRBJ1-1; 7 bases match TRBD1. This CDR3 comprises 14 residues. V was pared by 4 bases and J by 8 bases, with 10 bases of the junction left unmatched. The V gene's germline CDR1 is LNHDA and CDR2 SQIVND (reference sequence).

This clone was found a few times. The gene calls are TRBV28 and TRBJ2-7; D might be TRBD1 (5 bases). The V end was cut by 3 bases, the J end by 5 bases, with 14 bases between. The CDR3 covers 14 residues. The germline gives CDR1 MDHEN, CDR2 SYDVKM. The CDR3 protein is CASSFGARRNEQYF. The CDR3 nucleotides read TGTGCCAGCAGTTTTGGGGCTAGGCGGAACGAGCAGTACTTC.

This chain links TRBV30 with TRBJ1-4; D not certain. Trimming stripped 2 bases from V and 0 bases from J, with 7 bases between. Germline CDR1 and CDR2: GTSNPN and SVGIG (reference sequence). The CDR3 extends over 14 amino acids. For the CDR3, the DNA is TGTGCCTGGAGTTATACATCAACTAATGAAAAACTGTTTTTT. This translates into CAWSYTSTNEKLFF.

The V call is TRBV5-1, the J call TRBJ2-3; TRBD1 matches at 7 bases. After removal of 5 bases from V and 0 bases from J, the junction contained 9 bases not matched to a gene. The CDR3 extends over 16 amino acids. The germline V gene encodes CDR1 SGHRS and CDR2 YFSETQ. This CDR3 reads CASSDTGATSTDTQYF. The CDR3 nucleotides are TGCGCCAGCAGTGATACAGGGGCTACGAGCACAGATACGCAGTATTTT. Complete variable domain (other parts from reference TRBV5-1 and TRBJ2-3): KAGVTQTPRYLIKTRGQQVTLSCSPISGHRSVSWYQQTPGQGLQFLFEYFSETQRNKGNFPGRFSGRQFSNSRSEMNVSTLELGDSALYLCASSDTGATSTDTQYFGPGTRLTVL.

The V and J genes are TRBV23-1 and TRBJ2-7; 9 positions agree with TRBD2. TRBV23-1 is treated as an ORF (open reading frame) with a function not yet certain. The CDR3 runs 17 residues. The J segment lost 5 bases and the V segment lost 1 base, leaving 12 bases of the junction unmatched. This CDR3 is CASSQYCRGGRADEQYF. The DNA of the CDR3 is TGCGCCAGCAGTCAATATTGTAGGGGCGGGAGGGCCGACGAGCAGTACTTC.

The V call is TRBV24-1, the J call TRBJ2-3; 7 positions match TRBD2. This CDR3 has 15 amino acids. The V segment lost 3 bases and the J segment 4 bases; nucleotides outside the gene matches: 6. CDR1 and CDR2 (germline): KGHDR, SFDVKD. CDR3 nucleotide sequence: TGTGCCACCAGTGATCAGGCCCGGGAGGCAGATACGCAGTATTTT. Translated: CATSDQAREADTQYF.

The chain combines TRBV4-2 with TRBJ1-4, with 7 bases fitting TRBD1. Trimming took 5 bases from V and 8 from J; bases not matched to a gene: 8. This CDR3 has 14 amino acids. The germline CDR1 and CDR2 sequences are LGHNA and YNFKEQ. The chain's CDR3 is CASSSSDRDEKLFF. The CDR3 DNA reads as TGTGCCAGCAGCTCCTCTGACAGGGACGAAAAACTGTTTTTT.